This T cell receptor (beta chain) was recovered during a study of OX40 agonist ivuxolimab in advanced cancers. Across the whole study: Earlier treatment with anti-PD-1, anti-PD-L1 or anti-CTLA-4 was permitted, and 35% to 45% had received some.

The CDR3 totals 11 residues. V gave up 4 bases and J gave up 7 bases, with 7 bases separating them. Germline V CDR1 and CDR2: SGHDN, FVKESK. Sequencing was performed with immunoSEQ multiplex PCR; in TCRdb, only in-frame clones are kept and a portion is missing. The sample has more than 70,000 clones, just under 85% seen once. This clone was recorded only once. The TCR comes from an adult with an advanced solid tumor such as melanoma, head and neck, liver or kidney cancer. The specimen was CD4+ or CD8+ T cells sorted from blood, collected in a trial of the OX40 agonist ivuxolimab. The J gene is TRBJ1-2, the V gene TRBV14; no firm D call. CDR3 amino acids: CASSLGGGYTF. CDR3 DNA: TGTGCCAGCAGCCTAGGCGGTGGCTACACCTTC. Combining the CDR3 with reference TRBV14 and TRBJ1-2 gives the whole variable domain EAGVTQFPSHSVIEKGQTVTLRCDPISGHDNLYWYRRVMGKEIKFLLHFVKESKQDESGMPNNRFLAERTGGTYSTLKVQPAELEDSGVYFCASSLGGGYTFGSGTRLTVV.